The 3 T cell receptor beta chains below all came from one sample that was sequenced in a study of OX40 agonist ivuxolimab in advanced cancers. Clones were read by immunoSEQ multiplex PCR, and TCRdb kept only the in-frame ones, dropping some. This sample yields about 10,000 clones, of which roughly 80% are seen a single time; more than 9% belongs to the top ten. The sample was CD4+ or CD8+ T cells sorted from blood, taken in a trial of the OX40 agonist ivuxolimab. The receptors stem from an adult with an advanced solid tumor such as melanoma, head and neck, liver or kidney cancer.

The rearrangement uses TRBV11-2 and TRBJ2-5, with a weak D call TRBD2 (6 bases). CDR1 is SGHAT, CDR2 FQNNGV, per germline. V dropped 5 bases and J dropped 5 bases, with 21 bases sitting between them. The CDR3 has 16 amino acids. The CDR3 reads CASSPVWAGIGETQYF. Written as DNA, the CDR3 is TGTGCCAGCAGCCCGGTCTGGGCGGGGATAGGGGAGACCCAGTACTTC.

This clone was seen more than once but under ten times. This chain joins TRBV7-9 and TRBJ1-1; D ambiguous. V gave up 1 base and J gave up 7 bases, with 4 bases separating them. CDR1 is SEHNR, CDR2 FQNEAQ, per germline (reference sequence). The CDR3 has 11 amino acids. CDR3 sequence: CASSLGGEAFF. CDR3 DNA sequence: TGTGCCAGCAGCTTAGGGGGTGAAGCTTTCTTT.

The chain is built from TRBV7-9 and TRBJ2-7; D might be TRBD1 or TRBD2, each matching 6 bases. The CDR3 has 13 residues. From germline, CDR1 is SEHNR and CDR2 FQNEAQ (reference sequence). Trimming shortened V by 6 bases and J by 2 bases, and 11 bases separated the two germline ends. The CDR3 reads CASRGGPTYEQYF. The CDR3 coding sequence is TGTGCCAGCAGGGGGGGCCCAACCTACGAGCAGTACTTC.